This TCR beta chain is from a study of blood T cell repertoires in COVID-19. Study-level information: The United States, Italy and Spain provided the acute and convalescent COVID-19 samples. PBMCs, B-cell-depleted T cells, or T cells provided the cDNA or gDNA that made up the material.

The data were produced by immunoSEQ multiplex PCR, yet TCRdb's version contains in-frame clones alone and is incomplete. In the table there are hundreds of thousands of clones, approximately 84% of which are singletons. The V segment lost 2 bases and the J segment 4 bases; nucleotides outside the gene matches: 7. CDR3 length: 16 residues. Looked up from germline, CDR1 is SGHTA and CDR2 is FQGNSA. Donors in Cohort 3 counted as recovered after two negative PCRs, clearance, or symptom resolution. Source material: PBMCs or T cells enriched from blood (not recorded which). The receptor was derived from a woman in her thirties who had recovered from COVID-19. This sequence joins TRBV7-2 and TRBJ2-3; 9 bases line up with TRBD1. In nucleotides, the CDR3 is TGTGCCAGCAGCTTACTGGGACAGGGCGCATCAGATACGCAGTATTTT. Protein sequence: CASSLLGQGASDTQYF.